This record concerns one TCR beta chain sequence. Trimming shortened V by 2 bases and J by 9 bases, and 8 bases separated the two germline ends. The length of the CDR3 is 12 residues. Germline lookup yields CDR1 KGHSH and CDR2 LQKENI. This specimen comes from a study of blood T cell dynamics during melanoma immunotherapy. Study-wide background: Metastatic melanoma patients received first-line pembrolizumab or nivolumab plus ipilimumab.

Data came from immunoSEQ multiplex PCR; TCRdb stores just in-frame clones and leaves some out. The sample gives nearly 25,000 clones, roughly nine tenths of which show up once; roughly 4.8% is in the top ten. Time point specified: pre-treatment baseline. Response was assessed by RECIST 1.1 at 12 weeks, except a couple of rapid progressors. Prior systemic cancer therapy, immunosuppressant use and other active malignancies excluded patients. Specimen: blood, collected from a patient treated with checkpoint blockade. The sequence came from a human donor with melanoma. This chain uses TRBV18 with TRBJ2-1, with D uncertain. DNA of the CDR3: TGTGCCAGCTCACCAAATATTCCTGAGCAGTTCTTC. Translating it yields CASSPNIPEQFF.